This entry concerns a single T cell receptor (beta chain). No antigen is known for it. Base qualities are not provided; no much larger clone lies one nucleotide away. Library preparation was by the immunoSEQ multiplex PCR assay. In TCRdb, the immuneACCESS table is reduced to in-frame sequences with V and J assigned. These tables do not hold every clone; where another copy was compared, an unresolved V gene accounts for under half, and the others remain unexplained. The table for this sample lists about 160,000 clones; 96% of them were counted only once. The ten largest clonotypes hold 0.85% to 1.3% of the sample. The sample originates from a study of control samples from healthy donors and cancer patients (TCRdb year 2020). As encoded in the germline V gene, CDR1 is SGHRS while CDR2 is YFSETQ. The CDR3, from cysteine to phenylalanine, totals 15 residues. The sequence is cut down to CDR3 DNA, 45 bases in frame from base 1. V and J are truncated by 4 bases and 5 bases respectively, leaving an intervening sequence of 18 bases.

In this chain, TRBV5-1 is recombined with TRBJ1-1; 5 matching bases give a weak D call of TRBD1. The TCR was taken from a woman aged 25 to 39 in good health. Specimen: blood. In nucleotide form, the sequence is TGCGCCAGCAGCCACCACGGGCAGGGAAAGACTGAAGCTTTCTTT. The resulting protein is CASSHHGQGKTEAFF.